This T cell receptor beta chain was found in a study of blood T cell repertoires in COVID-19. In germline, CDR1 is SGHDT, CDR2 YYEEEE. There are 13 residues in the CDR3. The V end was cut by 4 bases, the J end by 6 bases, with 11 bases between. Method: immunoSEQ multiplex PCR; TCRdb's copy keeps in-frame clones and lacks some. The sample comprises tens of thousands of clones, about 82% of which are singletons, and 3% to 4.5% rests with the top ten. The study assigned cohorts using participant-reported clinical history. The V and J genes are TRBV5-6 and TRBJ2-1; the D gene is possibly TRBD1 (6 bases). The sample comprised PBMCs or T cells enriched from blood (not recorded which). This clonotype was sampled from a woman aged 40 to 49 with acute COVID-19. Here the CDR3 reads CASSKGQFNEQFF. In DNA, the CDR3 is TGTGCCAGCAGCAAAGGACAGTTCAATGAGCAGTTCTTC.